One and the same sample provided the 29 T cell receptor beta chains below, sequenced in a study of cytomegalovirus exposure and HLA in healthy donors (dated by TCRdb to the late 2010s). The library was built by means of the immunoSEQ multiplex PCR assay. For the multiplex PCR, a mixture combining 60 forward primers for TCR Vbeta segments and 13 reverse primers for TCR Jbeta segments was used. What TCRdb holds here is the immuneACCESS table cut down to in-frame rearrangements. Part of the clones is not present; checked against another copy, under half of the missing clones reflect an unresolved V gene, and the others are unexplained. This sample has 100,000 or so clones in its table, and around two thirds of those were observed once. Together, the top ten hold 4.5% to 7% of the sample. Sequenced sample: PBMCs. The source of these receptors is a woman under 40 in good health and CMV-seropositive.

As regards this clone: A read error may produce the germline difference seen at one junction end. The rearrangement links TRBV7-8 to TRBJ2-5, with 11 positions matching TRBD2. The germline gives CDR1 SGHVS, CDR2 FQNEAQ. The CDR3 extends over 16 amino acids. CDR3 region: CASSSLAGGPQGTQYF. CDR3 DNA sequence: TGTGCCAGCAGCTCTCTAGCGGGGGGCCCTCAAGGGACCCAGTACTTC.

The CDR3 nucleotides are TGCGCCAGCAGCTTCGGCGACAAGGATGGCTACACCTTC. Translation gives CASSFGDKDGYTF. The V gene is TRBV5-1, the J gene TRBJ1-2; D unclear. From germline, CDR1 is SGHRS and CDR2 YFSETQ. Trimming took off 2 bases at V and 6 bases at J, with 11 bases between the two ends. CDR3 size: 13 residues. The variable domain in full, with the rest retrieved from reference TRBV5-1 and TRBJ1-2, is KAGVTQTPRYLIKTRGQQVTLSCSPISGHRSVSWYQQTPGQGLQFLFEYFSETQRNKGNFPGRFSGRQFSNSRSEMNVSTLELGDSALYLCASSFGDKDGYTFGSGTRLTVV.

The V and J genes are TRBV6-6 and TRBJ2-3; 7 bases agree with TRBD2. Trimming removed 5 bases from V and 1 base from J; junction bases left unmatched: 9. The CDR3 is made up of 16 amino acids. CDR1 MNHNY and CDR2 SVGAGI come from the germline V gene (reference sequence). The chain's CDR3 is CASSRQRGLGTDTQYF. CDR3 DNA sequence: TGTGCCAGCAGTCGACAGCGGGGATTGGGCACAGATACGCAGTATTTT.

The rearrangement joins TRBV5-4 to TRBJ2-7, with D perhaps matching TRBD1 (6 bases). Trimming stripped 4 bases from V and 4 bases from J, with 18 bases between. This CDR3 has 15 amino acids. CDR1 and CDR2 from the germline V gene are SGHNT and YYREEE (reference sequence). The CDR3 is CASSPPGTLSYEQYF. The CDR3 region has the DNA TGTGCCAGCAGCCCTCCGGGGACATTATCTTACGAGCAGTACTTC.

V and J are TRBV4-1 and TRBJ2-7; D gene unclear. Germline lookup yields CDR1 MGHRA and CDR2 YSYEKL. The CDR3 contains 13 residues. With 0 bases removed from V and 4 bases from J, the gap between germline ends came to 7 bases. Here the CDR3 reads CASSQDSSYEQYF. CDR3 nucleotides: TGCGCCAGCAGCCAAGATAGTAGTTACGAGCAGTACTTC.

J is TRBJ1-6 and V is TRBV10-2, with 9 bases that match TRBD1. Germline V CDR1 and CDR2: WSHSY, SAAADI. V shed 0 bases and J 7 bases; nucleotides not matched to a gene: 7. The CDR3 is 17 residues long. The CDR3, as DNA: TGCGCCAGCAGTGAGTCTTTGGTGGGGACAGGGAATTCACCCCTCCACTTT. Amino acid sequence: CASSESLVGTGNSPLHF.

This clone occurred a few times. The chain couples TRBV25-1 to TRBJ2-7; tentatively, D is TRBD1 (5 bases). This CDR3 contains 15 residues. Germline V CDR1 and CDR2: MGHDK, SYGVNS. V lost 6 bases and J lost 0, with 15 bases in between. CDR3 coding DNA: TGTGCCAGCAGAAGTCAGGGCACCAGCTCCTACGAGCAGTACTTC. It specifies CASRSQGTSSYEQYF.

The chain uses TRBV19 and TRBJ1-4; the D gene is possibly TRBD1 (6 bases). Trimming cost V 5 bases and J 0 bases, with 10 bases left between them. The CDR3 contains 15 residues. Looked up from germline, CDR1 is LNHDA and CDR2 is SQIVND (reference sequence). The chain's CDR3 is CASSLQGATNEKLFF. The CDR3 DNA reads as TGTGCCAGTAGTCTACAGGGAGCAACTAATGAAAAACTGTTTTTT.

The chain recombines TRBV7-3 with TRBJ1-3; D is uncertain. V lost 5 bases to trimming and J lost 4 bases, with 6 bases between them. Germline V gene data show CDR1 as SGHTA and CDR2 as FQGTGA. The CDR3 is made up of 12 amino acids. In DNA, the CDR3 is TGTGCCAGCAGCCCTGGCGGAAACACCATATATTTT. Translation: CASSPGGNTIYF.

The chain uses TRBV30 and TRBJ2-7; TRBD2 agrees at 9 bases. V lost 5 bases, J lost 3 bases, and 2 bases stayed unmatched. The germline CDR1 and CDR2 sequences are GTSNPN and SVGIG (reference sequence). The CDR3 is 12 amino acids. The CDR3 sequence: CAWETSGYEQYF. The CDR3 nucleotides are TGTGCCTGGGAGACTAGCGGCTACGAGCAGTACTTC.

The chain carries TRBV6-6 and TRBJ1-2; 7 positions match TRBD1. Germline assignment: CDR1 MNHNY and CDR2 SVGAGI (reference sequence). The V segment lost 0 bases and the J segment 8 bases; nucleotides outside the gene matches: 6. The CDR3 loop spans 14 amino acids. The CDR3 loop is CASSYSTGAGGYTF. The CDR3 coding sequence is TGTGCCAGCAGTTACTCTACAGGGGCGGGGGGCTACACCTTC.

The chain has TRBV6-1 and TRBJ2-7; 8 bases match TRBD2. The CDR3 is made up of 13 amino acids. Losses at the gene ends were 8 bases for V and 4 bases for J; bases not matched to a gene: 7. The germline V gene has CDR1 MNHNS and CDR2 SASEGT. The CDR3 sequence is CASWDGGGYEQYF. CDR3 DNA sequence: TGTGCCAGCTGGGACGGGGGGGGGTACGAGCAGTACTTC.

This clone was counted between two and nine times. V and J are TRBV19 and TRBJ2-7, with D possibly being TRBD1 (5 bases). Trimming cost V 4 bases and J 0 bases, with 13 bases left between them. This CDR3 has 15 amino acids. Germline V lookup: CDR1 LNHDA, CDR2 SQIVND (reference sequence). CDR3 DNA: TGTGCCAGTAGTAATGGCAGGGCGTCCTCCTACGAGCAGTACTTC. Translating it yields CASSNGRASSYEQYF.

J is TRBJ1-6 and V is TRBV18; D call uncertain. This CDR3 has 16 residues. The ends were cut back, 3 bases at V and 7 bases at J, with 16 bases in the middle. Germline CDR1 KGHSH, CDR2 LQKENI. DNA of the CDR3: TGTGCCAGCTCACCGATCCCCCACGGCGGGAATTCACCCCTCCACTTT. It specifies CASSPIPHGGNSPLHF.

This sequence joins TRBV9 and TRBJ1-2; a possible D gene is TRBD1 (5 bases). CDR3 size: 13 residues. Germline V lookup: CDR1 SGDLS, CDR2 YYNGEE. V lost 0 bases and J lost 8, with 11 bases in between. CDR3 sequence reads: CASSVGGVGGYTF. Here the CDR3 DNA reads TGTGCCAGCAGCGTAGGGGGGGTTGGAGGCTACACCTTC.

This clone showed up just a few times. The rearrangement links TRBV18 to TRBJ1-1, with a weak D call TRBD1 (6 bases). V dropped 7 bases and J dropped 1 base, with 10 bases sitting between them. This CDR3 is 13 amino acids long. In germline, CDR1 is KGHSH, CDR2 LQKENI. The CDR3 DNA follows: TGTGCCAGCTGCCAGGGACAGAACACTGAAGCTTTCTTT. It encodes CASCQGQNTEAFF.

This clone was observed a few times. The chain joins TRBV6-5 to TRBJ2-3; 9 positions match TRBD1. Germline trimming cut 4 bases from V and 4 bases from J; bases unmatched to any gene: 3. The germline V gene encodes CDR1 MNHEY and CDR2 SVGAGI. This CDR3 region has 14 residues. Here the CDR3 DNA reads TGTGCCAGCAGTTCGGACAGGGGCCCAGATACGCAGTATTTT. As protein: CASSSDRGPDTQYF.

The CDR3 region is CASSRITRGPGNEQFF. CDR3 sequence (DNA): TGCGCCAGCAGCCGAATAACGCGGGGGCCCGGGAATGAGCAGTTCTTC. The V and J genes are TRBV5-1 and TRBJ2-1; D is possibly TRBD2 (7 bases). V lost 4 bases and J lost 7, with 21 bases in between. Germline V lookup: CDR1 SGHRS, CDR2 YFSETQ. This CDR3 is 16 amino acids long.

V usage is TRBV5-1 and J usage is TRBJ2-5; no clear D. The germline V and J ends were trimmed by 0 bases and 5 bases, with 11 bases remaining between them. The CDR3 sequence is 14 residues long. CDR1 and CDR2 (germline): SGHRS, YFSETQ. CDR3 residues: CASSLGWPSETQYF. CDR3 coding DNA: TGCGCCAGCAGCTTGGGATGGCCGTCGGAGACCCAGTACTTC. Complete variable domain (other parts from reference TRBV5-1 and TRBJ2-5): KAGVTQTPRYLIKTRGQQVTLSCSPISGHRSVSWYQQTPGQGLQFLFEYFSETQRNKGNFPGRFSGRQFSNSRSEMNVSTLELGDSALYLCASSLGWPSETQYFGPGTRLLVL.

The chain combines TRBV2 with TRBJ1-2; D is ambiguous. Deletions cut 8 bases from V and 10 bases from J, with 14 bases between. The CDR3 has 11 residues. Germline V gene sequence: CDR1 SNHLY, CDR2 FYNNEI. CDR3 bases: TGTGCCAGCCGCTACCAAGTCCTCTACACCTTC. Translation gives CASRYQVLYTF.

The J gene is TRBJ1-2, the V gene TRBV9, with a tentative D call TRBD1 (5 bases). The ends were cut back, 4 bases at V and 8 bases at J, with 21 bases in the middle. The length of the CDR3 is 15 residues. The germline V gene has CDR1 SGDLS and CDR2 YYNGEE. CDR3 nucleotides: TGTGCCAGCAGCCAAGGGGCTCTCCCCTCTTTCGGCTACACCTTC. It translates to CASSQGALPSFGYTF.

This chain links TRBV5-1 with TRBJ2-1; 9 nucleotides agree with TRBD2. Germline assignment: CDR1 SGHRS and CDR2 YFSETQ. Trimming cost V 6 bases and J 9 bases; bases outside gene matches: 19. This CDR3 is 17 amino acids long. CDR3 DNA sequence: TGCGCCAGCACCGGCGGCCTGGGGCGCGGGGGGGCCGCTGAGCAGTTCTTC. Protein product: CASTGGLGRGGAAEQFF.

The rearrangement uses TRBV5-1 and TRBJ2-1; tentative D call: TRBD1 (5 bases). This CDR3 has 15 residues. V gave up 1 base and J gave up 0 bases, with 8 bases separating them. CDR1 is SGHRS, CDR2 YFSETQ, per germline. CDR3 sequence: CASSLSQGSYNEQFF. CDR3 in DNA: TGCGCCAGCAGCTTGTCTCAGGGCTCCTACAATGAGCAGTTCTTC.

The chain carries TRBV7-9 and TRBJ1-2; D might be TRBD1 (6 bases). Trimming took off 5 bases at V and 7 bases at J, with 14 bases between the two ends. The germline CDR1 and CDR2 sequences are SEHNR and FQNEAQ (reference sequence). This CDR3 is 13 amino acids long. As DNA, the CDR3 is TGTGCCAGCAGCGGGGACACCCTGCGTGGCTACACCTTC. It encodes CASSGDTLRGYTF.

The CDR3: CASASNSGATYEQYF. In DNA, the CDR3 is TGTGCCAGTGCCTCGAATAGCGGGGCGACCTACGAGCAGTACTTC. The chain links TRBV19 to TRBJ2-7; 8 bases line up with TRBD2. J gave up 2 bases and V 8 bases, and 11 bases lay outside the gene matches. Germline CDR1 is LNHDA and CDR2 is SQIVND (reference sequence). The CDR3 length is 15 residues.

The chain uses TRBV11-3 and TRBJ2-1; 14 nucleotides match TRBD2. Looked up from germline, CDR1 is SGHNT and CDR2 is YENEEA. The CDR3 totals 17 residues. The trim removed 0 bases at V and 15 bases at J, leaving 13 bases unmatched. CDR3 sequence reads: CASSLDGPTTSGGVRFF. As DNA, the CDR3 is TGTGCCAGCAGCTTAGATGGGCCAACGACTAGCGGGGGGGTACGGTTCTTC.

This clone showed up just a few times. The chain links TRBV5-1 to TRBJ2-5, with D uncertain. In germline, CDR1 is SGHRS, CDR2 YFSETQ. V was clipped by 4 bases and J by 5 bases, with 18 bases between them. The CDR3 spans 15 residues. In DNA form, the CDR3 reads TGCGCCAGCAGCCGTACATGGCCCTCGGAGGAGACCCAGTACTTC. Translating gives CASSRTWPSEETQYF.

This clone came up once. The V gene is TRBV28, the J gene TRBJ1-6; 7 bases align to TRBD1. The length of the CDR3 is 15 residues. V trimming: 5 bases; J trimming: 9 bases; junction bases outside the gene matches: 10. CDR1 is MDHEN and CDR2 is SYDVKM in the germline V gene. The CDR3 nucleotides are TGTGCCAGCAGTCTACAACAGGGGATCTCTTCACCCCTCCACTTT. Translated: CASSLQQGISSPLHF.

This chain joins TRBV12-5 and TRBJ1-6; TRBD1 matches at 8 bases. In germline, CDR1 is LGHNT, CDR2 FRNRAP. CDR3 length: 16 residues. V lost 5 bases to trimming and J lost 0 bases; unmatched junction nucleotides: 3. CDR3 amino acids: CASGHRGDSYNSPLHF. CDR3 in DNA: TGTGCTAGTGGTCACAGGGGGGACTCCTATAATTCACCCCTCCACTTT. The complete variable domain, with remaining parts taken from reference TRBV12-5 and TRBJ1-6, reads DARVTQTPRHKVTEMGQEVTMRCQPILGHNTVFWYRQTMMQGLELLAYFRNRAPLDDSGMPKDRFSAEMPDATLATLKIQPSEPRDSAVYFCASGHRGDSYNSPLHFGNGTRLTVT.